These 12 T cell receptor beta chains originate from one sample sequenced in a study of blood T cells in healthy people across ages. Then a second PCR, running roughly 7 to 11 cycles, was carried out with a sample-barcoded 5' primer and a J-beta primer mix. TCRdb ran MiXCR on the 5' RACE reads and lists one entry per CDR3 protein. The sample has more than 1,000,000 distinct CDR3 sequences, less than 25% seen once; the top ten hold around 0.75%. These data were also reused for a study on T cells of mothers and their children.

Sequenced sample: blood. These receptors came from a girl aged 2 to 10 in good health.

This clonotype has more than one count but fewer than ten. The chain carries TRBV9 and TRBJ2-5; D uncertain. The end of the DNA aligns better with TRBJ2-1, so the J call may be wrong. There are 15 residues in the CDR3. Germline V gives CDR1 SGDLS, CDR2 YYNGEE. Here the CDR3 reads CASSVGPFTYNEQFF. The CDR3 nucleotides are TGTGCCAGCAGCGTAGGCCCATTTACCTACAATGAGCAGTTCTTC.

The chain uses TRBV29-1 and TRBJ2-5; TRBD1 aligns across 7 bases. The CDR3 is 13 amino acids. Germline V CDR1 and CDR2: SQVTM, ANQGSEA. J gave up 5 bases and V 4 bases, and 7 bases lay outside the gene matches. Here the CDR3 DNA reads TGCAGCGTTGGACAGGGTTCCGTGGAGACCCAGTACTTC. Its protein is CSVGQGSVETQYF.

This clonotype was counted between two and nine times. The chain has TRBV9 and TRBJ2-1; D is possibly TRBD2 (6 bases). CDR1 and CDR2 (germline): SGDLS, YYNGEE. V lost 3 bases and J 0 bases, leaving 16 bases between the germline ends. There are 17 residues in the CDR3. The CDR3 loop is CASSGSRAGSSYNEQFF. The CDR3, as DNA: TGTGCCAGCAGCGGTAGTAGGGCGGGGAGCTCCTACAATGAGCAGTTCTTC.

V is TRBV7-3 and J is TRBJ2-5; no clear D. This CDR3 has 13 amino acids. CDR1 is SGHTA and CDR2 is FQGTGA in the germline V gene. V was pared by 1 base and J by 4 bases, with 7 bases between. The CDR3 reads CASSLIFGETQYF. The CDR3 coding sequence is TGTGCCAGCAGCTTAATCTTCGGAGAGACCCAGTACTTC.

The J gene is TRBJ1-2, the V gene TRBV12-3 or TRBV12-4; D not resolved. Trimming removed 3 bases from V and 6 bases from J, with 11 bases in between. This CDR3 has 13 residues. CDR3: CASSFRQVDGYTF. CDR3 coding DNA: TGTGCCAGCAGTTTTCGGCAGGTGGATGGCTACACCTTC.

The genes are TRBV6-5 and TRBJ2-7; the match to TRBD1 covers 7 bases. CDR1 and CDR2 from the germline V gene are MNHEY and SVGAGI. The V segment lost 6 bases and the J segment 2 bases; nucleotides outside the gene matches: 7. The CDR3 is made up of 14 amino acids. This CDR3 is CASRTTGLPYEQYF. DNA of the CDR3: TGTGCCAGCAGAACGACAGGGCTTCCCTACGAGCAGTACTTC.

This chain links TRBV3-1 with TRBJ2-7; D remains unclear. The CDR3 covers 14 residues. V dropped 4 bases and J dropped 2 bases, with 12 bases sitting between them. Looked up from germline, CDR1 is LGHDT and CDR2 is YNNKEL (reference sequence). In DNA form, the CDR3 reads TGTGCCAGCAGCCGGGTACCCCTAACCTACGAGCAGTACTTC. This sequence encodes CASSRVPLTYEQYF.

In its sample, this clonotype was seen a few times. The chain uses TRBV7-9 and TRBJ1-4; TRBD1 matches 7 bases. The germline gives CDR1 SEHNR, CDR2 FQNEAQ (reference sequence). Unmatched junction bases numbered 8, after V lost 5 bases and J lost 2 bases. The CDR3 covers 16 residues. CDR3 nucleotide sequence: TGTGCCAGCAGCCCTCCCGAGACAGGGACTAATGAAAAACTGTTTTTT. This sequence encodes CASSPPETGTNEKLFF.

In this sample, this clonotype turned up a few times. The chain recombines TRBV7-2 with TRBJ2-1, with TRBD2 as a possible D gene (6 bases). The germline V and J ends were trimmed by 4 bases and 0 bases, with 10 bases remaining between them. There are 15 residues in the CDR3. CDR1 SGHTA and CDR2 FQGNSA come from the germline V gene. This CDR3 reads CASSSTGDSYNEQFF. The CDR3 DNA follows: TGTGCCAGCAGCTCTACGGGGGACTCCTACAATGAGCAGTTCTTC.

This chain links TRBV3-1 with TRBJ2-1; 8 bases align to TRBD2. V was pared by 4 bases and J by 4 bases, with 6 bases of the junction left unmatched. The CDR3 has 15 amino acids. Germline V gene data show CDR1 as LGHDT and CDR2 as YNNKEL (reference sequence). The CDR3 sequence: CASSRVTSGYNEQFF. The CDR3 DNA reads as TGTGCCAGCAGCCGGGTTACTAGCGGTTACAATGAGCAGTTCTTC.

This clonotype was detected only a few times. This chain joins TRBV20-1 and TRBJ2-1; 7 bases align to TRBD2. The germline gives CDR1 DFQATT, CDR2 SNEGSKA (reference sequence). The CDR3 sequence is 13 residues long. J was trimmed by 5 bases and V by 7 bases; bases with no gene match: 8. The CDR3 protein is CSVRSGKNNEQFF. DNA for the CDR3: TGCAGTGTTCGGAGCGGGAAGAACAATGAGCAGTTCTTC.

The chain combines TRBV6-5 with TRBJ2-7; D may be TRBD1 (6 bases). The last part of the DNA fits TRBJ2-1 better; the J call may be wrong. The CDR3 is made up of 16 amino acids. Germline CDR1 and CDR2: MNHEY and SVGAGI. CDR3 DNA: TGTGCCAGCAGTAAACCTTCATGGACAGAAAACAATGAGCAGTTCTTC. This gives the protein CASSKPSWTENNEQFF.